These 10 T cell receptor beta chains were sequenced from one sample in a study of response to subunit inactivated influenza vaccine. TCRdb itself ran the RT-PCR reads through MiXCR, one entry per CDR3 protein. The repertoire holds about 580,000 distinct CDR3 sequences, 13% to 15% seen once, with approximately 12% in the top ten. The sample consisted of PBMCs from blood, taken 12 days after vaccination. The receptors derive from a man aged 50-60 years who received an inactivated influenza vaccine.

The chain links TRBV15 to TRBJ2-1; perhaps TRBD2 as D (5 bases). This CDR3 is built from 15 residues. V was trimmed by 5 bases and J by 0 bases, leaving 11 bases between them. Germline V gives CDR1 LNHNV, CDR2 YYDKDF (reference sequence). DNA for the CDR3: TGTGCCACCAGCTCTCCAGCGGACTCCTACAATGAGCAGTTCTTC. This codes for CATSSPADSYNEQFF. Filled out from reference TRBV15 and TRBJ2-1, the complete variable domain reads DAMVIQNPRYQVTQFGKPVTLSCSQTLNHNVMYWYQQKSSQAPKLLFHYYDKDFNNEADTPDNFQSRRPNTSFCFLDIRSPGLGDTAMYLCATSSPADSYNEQFFGPGTRLTVL.

The chain uses TRBV28 and TRBJ2-3; 8 positions agree with TRBD1. The CDR3 length is 17 residues. CDR1 and CDR2 (germline): MDHEN, SYDVKM. J lost 2 bases, V lost 6 bases, and 13 bases had no gene match. The CDR3 is CASSELTGTGYTDTQYF. The CDR3 DNA reads as TGTGCCAGCAGCGAACTTACCGGGACAGGATACACAGATACGCAGTATTTT.

This clonotype was counted many times. This chain joins TRBV5-1 and TRBJ2-2, with 10 bases lining up with TRBD2. V was clipped by 4 bases and J by 1 base; unmatched bases: 1. Germline values: CDR1 SGHRS, CDR2 YFSETQ. The CDR3 runs to 15 residues. The CDR3: CASSLAGENTGELFF. Here the CDR3 DNA reads TGCGCCAGCAGCCTAGCGGGGGAGAACACCGGGGAGCTGTTTTTT.

This clonotype was seen ten or more times. V gene TRBV7-2 combines with J gene TRBJ2-7; D might be TRBD1 or TRBD2, each matching 5 bases. Germline V gene data show CDR1 as SGHTA and CDR2 as FQGNSA. This CDR3 contains 14 residues. The V and J ends lost 1 base and 5 bases respectively, with 12 bases between them. The chain's CDR3 is CASSLVSGTHEQYF. DNA for the CDR3: TGTGCCAGCAGCTTAGTTTCAGGGACCCACGAGCAGTACTTC.

This clonotype was detected a few times. This rearrangement joins TRBV20-1 to TRBJ2-7, with D uncertain. This CDR3 is 10 amino acids long. Trimming shortened V by 1 base and J by 2 bases, and 0 bases separated the two germline ends. CDR1 and CDR2 from the germline V gene are DFQATT and SNEGSKA (reference sequence). CDR3 residues: CSARAYEQYF. The CDR3 nucleotides are TGCAGTGCTAGAGCCTACGAGCAGTACTTC.

A few counts support this clonotype. CDR3 residues: CASSLRGAYYEQYF. CDR3 DNA sequence: TGTGCCAGCTCACTCCGGGGGGCCTACTACGAGCAGTACTTC. The gene calls are TRBV18 and TRBJ2-7; D possibly corresponds to TRBD2 (7 bases). The CDR3 is 14 amino acids. Germline V gene lookup returns CDR1 KGHSH and CDR2 LQKENI. V was shortened by 4 bases and J by 3 bases, with 13 bases between the two germline ends.

The chain uses TRBV12-3 or TRBV12-4 and TRBJ1-6, with D tentatively TRBD1 (6 bases). The length of the CDR3 is 15 residues. Trimming pared 3 bases from V and 7 bases from J, leaving 13 bases between. Written as DNA, the CDR3 is TGTGCCAGCAGTTTGGGGGCAGGGAGGAATTCACCCCTCCACTTT. Translation: CASSLGAGRNSPLHF.

This clonotype came up a few times. The chain recombines TRBV10-3 with TRBJ2-5, with 8 bases aligning to TRBD2. Per germline, CDR1 ENHRY and CDR2 SYGVKD. The CDR3 is made up of 15 amino acids. Unmatched junction bases numbered 11, after V lost 6 bases and J lost 5 bases. This CDR3 is CAISLGSGGEETQYF. The DNA for the CDR3 is TGTGCCATCAGCCTGGGGAGCGGGGGAGAGGAGACCCAGTACTTC.

The table lists this clonotype with a few counts. V gene TRBV20-1 combines with J gene TRBJ1-1; a possible D gene is TRBD1 (6 bases). Germline CDR1 is DFQATT and CDR2 is SNEGSKA (reference sequence). CDR3 length: 17 residues. Trimming shortened V by 3 bases and J by 1 base, and 21 bases separated the two germline ends. The CDR3 protein is CSASKISAGAANTEAFF. CDR3 coding DNA: TGCAGTGCTAGTAAGATCTCGGCAGGGGCGGCGAACACTGAAGCTTTCTTT.

This clonotype has a handful of counts. This sequence joins TRBV4-2 and TRBJ2-7; D gene uncertain. Germline assignment: CDR1 LGHNA and CDR2 YNFKEQ. The CDR3 consists of 14 residues. V was cut by 4 bases and J by 3 bases, with 13 bases left in between. CDR3: CASSRGTRNYEQYF. As DNA, the CDR3 is TGTGCCAGCAGCCGCGGTACGCGGAACTACGAGCAGTACTTC.